Presented here are 17 T cell receptor beta chains from one specimen sequenced in a study of blood T cell repertoires in COVID-19. Using immunoSEQ multiplex PCR, the repertoire was profiled, and TCRdb retains in-frame clones only, with some absent. The profile shows 200,000 to 300,000 clones, 80% to 90% of them singletons. The sample consisted of peripheral blood. The receptors derive from a woman older than 75 with COVID-19, enrolled during active disease.

The chain is built from TRBV30 and TRBJ1-2; D is unclear. V shed 1 base and J shed 8 bases, with 17 bases lying between them. The CDR3 is made up of 14 amino acids. Germline V gene data show CDR1 as GTSNPN and CDR2 as SVGIG (reference sequence). As DNA, the CDR3 is TGTGCCTGGAGTGAGGTCGAGCGATTTCGGGGCTACACCTTC. It is translated as CAWSEVERFRGYTF.

This chain links TRBV3-1 (or the pseudogene TRBV3-2) with TRBJ2-2, with 7 bases that match TRBD1. The CDR3 runs to 14 residues. V lost 4 bases and J lost 7; bases outside the gene matches: 6. Germline lookup yields CDR1 LGHDT and CDR2 YNNKEL (reference sequence). CDR3 amino acids: CASSPTQGVGELFF. CDR3 DNA: TGTGCCAGCAGCCCAACTCAGGGGGTCGGGGAGCTGTTTTTT.

V usage is TRBV28 and J usage is TRBJ1-2, with 9 bases lining up with TRBD1. CDR3 length equals 15 residues. Unmatched junction bases numbered 7, after V lost 5 bases and J lost 3 bases. CDR1 and CDR2 from the germline V gene are MDHEN and SYDVKM. The CDR3 DNA reads as TGTGCCAGCAGTCAAATCGGGACAGGGCACTATGGCTACACCTTC. Its protein is CASSQIGTGHYGYTF.

The sample holds a few counts of this clone. This rearrangement joins TRBV7-3 to TRBJ2-1, with 9 bases that match TRBD1. This CDR3 is built from 17 residues. The V and J ends lost 4 bases and 4 bases, in that order; junction bases with no gene match: 11. Per germline, CDR1 SGHTA and CDR2 FQGTGA. In DNA form, the CDR3 reads TGTGCCAGCAGCTCCTACCTCCTGGGACAGGGTTACAATGAGCAGTTCTTC. It yields the protein CASSSYLLGQGYNEQFF.

This chain joins TRBV25-1 and TRBJ2-5, with a weak D call TRBD2 (6 bases). The V end was cut by 2 bases, the J end by 3 bases, with 19 bases between. The CDR3 runs to 17 residues. Looked up from germline, CDR1 is MGHDK and CDR2 is SYGVNS. The CDR3 region is CASSEAGLGGSKETQYF. The CDR3 DNA follows: TGTGCCAGCAGTGAAGCTGGGTTAGGAGGGAGTAAAGAGACCCAGTACTTC.

The rearrangement joins TRBV10-2 to TRBJ2-1, with TRBD2 matching 11 bases. J was trimmed by 9 bases and V by 5 bases; bases with no gene match: 9. CDR3 length: 15 amino acids. CDR1 and CDR2 (germline): WSHSY, SAAADI. CDR3: CASSPGGLAGGEQFF. The CDR3 DNA reads as TGCGCCAGCAGTCCCGGGGGGCTAGCGGGGGGTGAGCAGTTCTTC.

This clone occurred once. The V and J genes are TRBV11-2 and TRBJ2-1; 7 bases are shared with TRBD1. Germline CDR1 SGHAT, CDR2 FQNNGV. This CDR3 is built from 18 residues. The J segment lost 5 bases and the V segment lost 7 bases, leaving 20 bases of the junction unmatched. CDR3 bases: TGTGCCAGCAACCCGGGACAGCGTTTTGCGCGGGCACACAATGAGCAGTTCTTC. It yields the protein CASNPGQRFARAHNEQFF.

This clone was seen more than once but under ten times. This chain uses TRBV7-2 with TRBJ2-1, with 11 bases that match TRBD2. This CDR3 region has 16 residues. Germline trimming cut 8 bases from V and 3 bases from J; bases unmatched to any gene: 9. CDR1 is SGHTA, CDR2 FQGNSA, per germline. The CDR3 DNA reads as TGTGCCAGCCAACTAGCGGGGGTTTCTAGCTACAATGAGCAGTTCTTC. The encoded protein is CASQLAGVSSYNEQFF.

CDR3 in DNA: TGTGCCAGTAGTGGGACAGCCGCATTCTATGGCTACACCTTC. Translated: CASSGTAAFYGYTF. This chain joins TRBV19 and TRBJ1-2; 7 bases fit TRBD1. With 5 bases clipped from V and 4 bases from J, the junction kept 7 bases outside the gene matches. The CDR3 runs 14 residues. Germline values: CDR1 LNHDA, CDR2 SQIVND (reference sequence). Filled out from reference TRBV19 and TRBJ1-2, the complete variable domain reads DGGITQSPKYLFRKEGQNVTLSCEQNLNHDAMYWYRQDPGQGLRLIYYSQIVNDFQKGDIAEGYSVSREKKESFPLTVTSAQKNPTAFYLCASSGTAAFYGYTFGSGTRLTVV.

The chain uses TRBV27 and TRBJ2-7, with 7 bases lining up with TRBD2. The trim removed 5 bases at V and 3 bases at J, leaving 4 bases unmatched. Germline values: CDR1 MNHEY, CDR2 SMNVEV (reference sequence). The CDR3 runs 13 residues. CDR3 region: CASSPQRGYEQYF. The CDR3 coding sequence is TGTGCCAGCAGTCCCCAGCGGGGCTACGAGCAGTACTTC.

This rearrangement joins TRBV29-1 to TRBJ1-1; 10 positions match TRBD1. The CDR3 spans 19 residues. Losses at the gene ends were 2 bases for V and 10 bases for J; bases not matched to a gene: 25. CDR1 is SQVTM, CDR2 ANQGSEA, per germline. Here the CDR3 DNA reads TGCAGCGTTGAATTAAGGCCGAGAGCCGGGACAGGGGACTCGGTTCGAGCTTTCTTT. It is translated as CSVELRPRAGTGDSVRAFF.

The chain has TRBV4-1 and TRBJ2-6; perhaps TRBD1 as D (6 bases). Germline V gene lookup returns CDR1 MGHRA and CDR2 YSYEKL. The CDR3 spans 18 residues. V was shortened by 3 bases and J by 4 bases, with 19 bases between the two germline ends. CDR3 sequence reads: CASSQAEGRGGGANVLTF. Here the CDR3 DNA reads TGCGCCAGCAGCCAGGCTGAGGGCAGGGGTGGCGGGGCCAACGTCCTGACTTTC.

V and J are TRBV6-6 and TRBJ1-2; D is perhaps TRBD1 (6 bases). Trimming removed 2 bases from V and 3 bases from J, with 13 bases in between. Per the germline V gene, CDR1 is MNHNY and CDR2 is SVGAGI (reference sequence). The CDR3 sequence is 15 residues long. The CDR3 DNA follows: TGTGCCAGCAGTTACGGCCAGGGGAGGGACTATGGCTACACCTTC. It translates to CASSYGQGRDYGYTF.

This rearrangement joins TRBV27 to TRBJ1-6; no definite D call. This CDR3 comprises 13 residues. Germline V gives CDR1 MNHEY, CDR2 SMNVEV (reference sequence). The V and J ends lost 4 bases and 8 bases respectively, with 9 bases between them. CDR3 sequence: CASSSSSDSPLHF. For the CDR3, the DNA is TGTGCCAGCAGTTCTTCCTCAGATTCACCCCTCCACTTT.

The V and J genes are TRBV5-1 and TRBJ1-1; tentatively, D is TRBD1 (5 bases). V dropped 7 bases and J dropped 1 base, with 11 bases sitting between them. This CDR3 has 13 residues. The germline V gene encodes CDR1 SGHRS and CDR2 YFSETQ. CDR3 protein: CASAQTENTEAFF. The CDR3 nucleotides are TGCGCCAGCGCCCAGACAGAGAACACTGAAGCTTTCTTT.

The rearrangement links TRBV5-5 to TRBJ1-5; D ambiguous. This CDR3 has 14 amino acids. Between the trimmed V and J ends, which lost 2 bases and 6 bases, there was a span of 12 bases. Looked up from germline, CDR1 is SGHKS and CDR2 is YYEKEE (reference sequence). In nucleotides, the CDR3 is TGTGCCAGCAGCTTTTTGGAAACTAGTCAGCCCCAGCATTTT. This gives the protein CASSFLETSQPQHF.

The rearrangement joins TRBV30 to TRBJ1-5, with D perhaps matching TRBD1 (5 bases). The CDR3 has 13 residues. Between the trimmed V and J ends, which lost 5 bases and 3 bases, there was a span of 11 bases. Germline V gene data show CDR1 as GTSNPN and CDR2 as SVGIG (reference sequence). The CDR3: CAWAKGNNQPQHF. The CDR3 DNA reads as TGTGCCTGGGCGAAGGGGAACAATCAGCCCCAGCATTTT. Full variable domain (outside the CDR3, taken from reference TRBV30 and TRBJ1-5): SQTIHQWPATLVQPVGSPLSLECTVEGTSNPNLYWYRQAAGRGLQLLFYSVGIGQISSEVPQNLSASRPQDRQFILSSKKLLLSDSGFYLCAWAKGNNQPQHFGDGTRLSIL.